These T cell receptor beta chains were read from a single sample in a study of tumor-infiltrating lymphocytes in primary liver carcinoma. TCRdb re-called the multiplex PCR reads with MiXCR, one entry per CDR3 protein. The sample carries 330,000 or so distinct CDR3 sequences, 65% recorded once. Sequenced: peripheral blood. The source of these receptors is a man in his forties or fifties with primary liver carcinoma and hepatitis B virus infection. CDR3s include the opening cysteine and the closing phenylalanine or tryptophan. A D gene is named only where the DNA matches it firmly. Clone size, where shown, is once, few, many, or a class for clones that have expanded.

cdr3_aa	cdr3_nt	j_call	clone_size	d_call	cdr3_length	v_call
CASSQTGGPTGELFF	TGCGCCAGCAGCCAAACAGGGGGGCCCACCGGGGAGCTGTTTTTT	TRBJ2-2	NA	TRBD1	15	TRBV4-1
CASSVRLVSYEQYF	TGTGCCAGCAGCGTCCGACTAGTTTCCTACGAGCAGTACTTC	TRBJ2-7	NA	NA	14	TRBV13
CVSSYAGQGQRKLFF	TGTGTCAGCAGTTATGCCGGACAGGGGCAGAGAAAACTGTTTTTT	TRBJ1-4	NA	TRBD1	15	TRBV6-5
CASSYGHGVFNEQFF	TGTGCCAGCAGTTATGGACATGGGGTGTTTAATGAGCAGTTCTTC	TRBJ2-1	NA	NA	15	TRBV6-5
CAGSLTRVSIEQFF	TGTGCCGGCAGTTTAACGAGGGTCAGTATCGAGCAGTTCTTC	TRBJ2-1	NA	NA	14	TRBV12-3/TRBV12-4
CASNDPDRGLTGEPSF	TGCGCCAGCAACGATCCGGACAGGGGGTTAACCGGGGAGCCGTCTTTT	TRBJ2-2	NA	TRBD1	16	TRBV4-1
CASSWNSGLVDTQYF	TGTGCCAGCAGCTGGAATAGTGGATTGGTAGATACGCAGTATTTT	TRBJ2-3	NA	NA	15	TRBV11-2
CASSSGTGVSEQYF	TGTGCCAGCAGCTCAGGGACAGGGGTAAGCGAGCAGTACTTC	TRBJ2-7	NA	TRBD1	14	TRBV13
CVSSSICTSINNERFF	TGTGTCAGCAGCTCGATCTGTACTAGCATTAACAATGAGCGGTTCTTC	TRBJ2-1	NA	NA	16	TRBV11-2
CASSLRQGDNSPLHF	TGTGCCAGCAGTTTACGACAGGGGGATAATTCACCCCTCCACTTT	TRBJ1-6	NA	TRBD1	15	TRBV12-3/TRBV12-4
CARRKVDEKLFF	TGTGCCAGGAGGAAGGTTGATGAAAAACTGTTTTTT	TRBJ1-4	NA	NA	12	TRBV30
CASGLAAYNEHFF	TGTGCAAGCGGCTTAGCGGCATACAATGAGCACTTCTTC	TRBJ2-1	once	NA	13	TRBV12-3/TRBV12-4
CASSARQGISYEQYF	TGTGCCAGCAGCGCCCGACAGGGTATCTCCTACGAGCAGTACTTC	TRBJ2-7	many	TRBD1	15	TRBV14
CEFGTIATGELFF	TGTGAGTTCGGGACTATCGCCACCGGGGAGCTGTTTTTT	TRBJ2-2	NA	TRBD2	13	TRBV12-3/TRBV12-4
CASNTQSSYEQYF	TGTGCCAGCAATACACAGAGCTCCTACGAGCAGTACTTC	TRBJ2-7	few	NA	13	TRBV28
CASSLDSEPNQPQHF	TGTGCCAGCAGCCTTGACAGCGAACCCAATCAGCCCCAGCATTTT	TRBJ1-5	few	NA	15	TRBV12-3/TRBV12-4
CANSQETSENYEQYF	TGCGCCAACAGCCAAGAAACTAGCGAGAACTACGAGCAGTACTTC	TRBJ2-7	NA	TRBD2	15	TRBV4-1
CASNLGTGTGRNNEQFF	TGCGCCAGCAATTTAGGAACGGGCACCGGCCGAAACAATGAGCAGTTCTTC	TRBJ2-1	few	NA	17	TRBV5-1
CASSQEAGLAARETQYF	TGCGCCAGCAGCCAAGAGGCCGGACTAGCGGCTCGAGAGACCCAGTACTTC	TRBJ2-5	NA	TRBD2	17	TRBV4-1
CPSNTRASSYEQHF	TGTCCCAGCAACACCAGGGCCTCCTCCTACGAGCAGCACTTC	TRBJ2-7	NA	NA	14	TRBV11-1
CAGSVDSMGNQPQHF	TGCGCCGGCAGCGTTGACAGTATGGGCAATCAGCCCCAGCATTTT	TRBJ1-5	NA	NA	15	TRBV5-1
CVSSLREGQGNYGYTF	TGTGTCAGCAGCTTAAGGGAGGGACAGGGGAACTATGGCTACACCTTC	TRBJ1-2	NA	TRBD1	16	TRBV11-2
CASGLPVSSYEQYF	TGTGCCAGCGGTTTACCGGTTTCCTCCTACGAGCAGTACTTC	TRBJ2-7	once	NA	14	TRBV28
CASSSGSRVEKLFF	TGTGCCAGCAGTTCTGGCAGTCGCGTGGAAAAACTGTTTTTT	TRBJ1-4	NA	NA	14	TRBV28
CASSRIDGRWYYEQFF	TGCGCCAGCAGCCGAATAGACGGACGGTGGTATTATGAGCAGTTCTTC	TRBJ2-1	many	NA	16	TRBV4-1
CASSTGQTLYGYTF	TGTGCCAGCAGTACCGGACAGACCCTCTATGGCTACACCTTC	TRBJ1-2	NA	NA	14	TRBV6-1
CASSLQNPETQYF	TGTGCCAGCAGCTTGCAAAACCCAGAGACCCAGTACTTC	TRBJ2-5	many	NA	13	TRBV5-6
CASSYPSGQGVNTEASF	TGTGCCAGCAGTTACCCCTCGGGACAGGGTGTGAACACTGAAGCTTCCTTT	TRBJ1-1	NA	TRBD1	17	TRBV6-2/TRBV6-3
CATATGPSSYEQYF	TGTGCCACCGCTACCGGGCCGAGCTCCTACGAGCAGTACTTC	TRBJ2-7	NA	NA	14	TRBV28
CASSLASGMNNQQFF	TGTGCCAGCAGCTTGGCTAGCGGGATGAACAATCAGCAGTTCTTC	TRBJ2-1	NA	TRBD2	15	TRBV5-4
CAINGLAGSNEQFF	TGTGCCATCAATGGGTTAGCGGGAAGCAATGAGCAGTTCTTC	TRBJ2-1	NA	TRBD2	14	TRBV10-3
CDSSILPPTGVKNIQYF	TGCGACAGCAGCATCCTCCCCCCGACAGGGGTTAAAAACATTCAGTACTTC	TRBJ2-4	once	TRBD1	17	TRBV5-1
CASSQVRVSDSSLHF	TGCGCCAGCAGCCAAGTTCGGGTTTCGGATTCATCCCTTCACTTT	TRBJ1-6	NA	NA	15	TRBV4-1
CATDPGGFYEQYF	TGCGCCACCGACCCCGGGGGTTTCTACGAGCAGTACTTC	TRBJ2-7	few	NA	13	TRBV10-2
CASSPHPYRGGETQYF	TGTGCCAGCAGTCCCCACCCGTACAGGGGCGGCGAGACCCAGTACTTC	TRBJ2-5	NA	TRBD1	16	TRBV28
CASSLDPRSAYNEQFF	TGCGCCAGCAGCTTGGACCCGCGATCCGCCTACAATGAGCAGTTCTTC	TRBJ2-1	once	NA	16	TRBV5-1
CASSHGQGIFGYTF	TGTGCCAGCAGCCATGGACAGGGGATATTTGGCTACACCTTC	TRBJ1-2	NA	TRBD1	14	TRBV4-3
CAGSLGPVKEQFF	TGTGCCGGCAGCTTAGGTCCAGTCAAAGAGCAGTTCTTC	TRBJ2-1	NA	NA	13	TRBV11-2
CAIRQHGDDTQYF	TGCGCCATCCGACAGCATGGGGATGATACGCAGTATTTT	TRBJ2-3	NA	NA	13	TRBV10-3
CASKKLQEGYEQYF	TGTGCCAGCAAAAAACTACAGGAGGGCTACGAGCAGTACTTC	TRBJ2-7	NA	NA	14	TRBV6-2/TRBV6-3
CASDYRVTGELFF	TGTGCCAGTGATTACAGGGTCACCGGTGAGCTGTTTTTT	TRBJ2-2	NA	NA	13	TRBV12-3/TRBV12-4
CASSLGLAGGYEQYF	TGTGCCAGCAGCCTCGGACTAGCGGGAGGGTACGAGCAGTACTTC	TRBJ2-7	many	TRBD2	15	TRBV6-1
CASSGGEVGIIQYF	TGTGCCAGCAGCGGGGGGGAGGTAGGGATCATTCAGTACTTC	TRBJ2-4	NA	TRBD2	14	TRBV5-4
CASSPRDSSYEQYF	TGTGCCAGCAGCCCGAGGGACAGCTCCTACGAGCAGTACTTC	TRBJ2-7	many	TRBD1	14	TRBV5-4
CASSLDLGPQVGYTF	TGCGCCAGCAGCTTGGATCTTGGACCACAAGTTGGCTACACCTTC	TRBJ1-2	NA	NA	15	TRBV5-1
CASSLEGQEYNEQFF	TGTGCCAGCAGCTTGGAGGGACAGGAGTACAATGAGCAGTTCTTC	TRBJ2-1	NA	TRBD1	15	TRBV5-6
CASSYGGLGVNTEVFF	TGTGCCAGCAGTTACGGGGGGCTTGGTGTCAACACTGAAGTTTTCTTT	TRBJ1-1	NA	NA	16	TRBV6-5
CASSHIGSNTEAFF	TGTGCCAGCAGCCACATAGGGTCGAACACTGAAGCTTTCTTT	TRBJ1-1	many	NA	14	TRBV4-2